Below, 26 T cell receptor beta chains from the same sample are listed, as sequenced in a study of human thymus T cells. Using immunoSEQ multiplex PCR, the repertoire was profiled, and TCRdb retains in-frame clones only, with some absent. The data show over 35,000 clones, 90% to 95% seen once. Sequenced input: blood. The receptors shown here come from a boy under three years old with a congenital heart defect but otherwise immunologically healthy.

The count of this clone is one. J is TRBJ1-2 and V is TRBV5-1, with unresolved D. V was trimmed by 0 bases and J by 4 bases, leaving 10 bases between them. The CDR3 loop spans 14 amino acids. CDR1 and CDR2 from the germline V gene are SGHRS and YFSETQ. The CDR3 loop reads CASSLGGKTYGYTF. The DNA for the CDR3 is TGCGCCAGCAGCTTGGGTGGGAAAACCTATGGCTACACCTTC.

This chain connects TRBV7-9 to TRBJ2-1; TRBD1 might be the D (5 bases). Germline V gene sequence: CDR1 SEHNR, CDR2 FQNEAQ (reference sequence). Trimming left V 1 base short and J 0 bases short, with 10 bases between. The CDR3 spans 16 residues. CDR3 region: CASSLGGATSYNEQFF. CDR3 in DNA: TGTGCCAGCAGCTTAGGTGGGGCCACCTCCTACAATGAGCAGTTCTTC.

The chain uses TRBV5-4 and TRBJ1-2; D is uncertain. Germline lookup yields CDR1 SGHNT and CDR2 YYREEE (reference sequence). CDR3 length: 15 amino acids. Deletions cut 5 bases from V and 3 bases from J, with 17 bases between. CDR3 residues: CASRADVAPYYGYTF. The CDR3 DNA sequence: TGTGCCAGCAGAGCGGACGTAGCCCCCTACTATGGCTACACCTTC.

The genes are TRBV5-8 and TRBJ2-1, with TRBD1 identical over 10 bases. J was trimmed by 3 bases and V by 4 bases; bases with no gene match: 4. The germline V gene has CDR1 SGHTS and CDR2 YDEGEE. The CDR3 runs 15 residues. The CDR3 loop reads CASSDRDRGYNEQFF. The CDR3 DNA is TGTGCCAGCAGCGACCGGGACAGGGGCTACAATGAGCAGTTCTTC. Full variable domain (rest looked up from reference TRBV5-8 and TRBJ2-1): EAGVTQSPTHLIKTRGQQATLRCSPISGHTSVYWYQQALGLGLQFLLWYDEGEERNRGNFPPRFSGRQFPNYSSELNVNALELEDSALYLCASSDRDRGYNEQFFGPGTRLTVL.

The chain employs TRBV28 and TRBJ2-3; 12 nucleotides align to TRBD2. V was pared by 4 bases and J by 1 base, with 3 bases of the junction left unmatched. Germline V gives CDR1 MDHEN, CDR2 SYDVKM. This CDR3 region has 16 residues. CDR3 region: CASSSRLAGGTDTQYF. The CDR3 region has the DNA TGTGCCAGCAGTTCCCGACTAGCGGGGGGCACAGATACGCAGTATTTT.

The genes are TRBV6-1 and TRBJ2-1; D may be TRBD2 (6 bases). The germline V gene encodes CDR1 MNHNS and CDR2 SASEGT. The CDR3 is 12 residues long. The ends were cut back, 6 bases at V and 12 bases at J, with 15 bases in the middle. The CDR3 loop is CASSWDSLSQFF. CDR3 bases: TGTGCCAGCAGCTGGGACTCGTTATCGCAGTTCTTC.

CDR3 nucleotides: TGCGCCAGCAGCCACGATTTAAGGGACCCGAACACTGAAGCTTTCTTT. As protein: CASSHDLRDPNTEAFF. The rearrangement uses TRBV4-1 and TRBJ1-1; D is possibly TRBD1 (5 bases). Between the trimmed V and J ends, which lost 3 bases and 1 base, there was a span of 15 bases. CDR1 is MGHRA, CDR2 YSYEKL, per germline. This CDR3 has 16 residues.

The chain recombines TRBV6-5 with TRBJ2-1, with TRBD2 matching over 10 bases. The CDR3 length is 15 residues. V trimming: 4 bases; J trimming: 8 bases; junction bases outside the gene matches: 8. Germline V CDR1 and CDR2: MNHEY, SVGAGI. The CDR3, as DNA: TGTGCCAGCAGTTCCCCGAGCGGGGGGGCCCATGAGCAGTTCTTC. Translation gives CASSSPSGGAHEQFF.

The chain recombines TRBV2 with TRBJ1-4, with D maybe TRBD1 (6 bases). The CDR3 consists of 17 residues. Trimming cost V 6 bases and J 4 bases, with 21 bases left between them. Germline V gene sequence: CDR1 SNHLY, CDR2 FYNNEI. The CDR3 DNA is TGTGCCAGCAGCAGGGGCGGCGGGGAAGGAAGTAATGAAAAACTGTTTTTT. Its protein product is CASSRGGGEGSNEKLFF.

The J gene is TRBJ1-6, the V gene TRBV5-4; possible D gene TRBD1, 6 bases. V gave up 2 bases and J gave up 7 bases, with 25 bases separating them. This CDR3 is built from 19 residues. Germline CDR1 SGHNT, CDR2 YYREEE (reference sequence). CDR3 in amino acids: CASSLKVGQSTSSNSPLHF. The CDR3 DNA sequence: TGTGCCAGCAGCTTAAAGGTAGGACAGAGCACATCGAGCAATTCACCCCTCCACTTT.

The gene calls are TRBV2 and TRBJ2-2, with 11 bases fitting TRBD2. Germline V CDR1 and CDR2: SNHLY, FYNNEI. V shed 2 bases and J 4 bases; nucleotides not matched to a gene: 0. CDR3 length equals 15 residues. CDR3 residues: CASSELAGGTGELFF. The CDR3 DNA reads TGTGCCAGCAGTGAACTAGCGGGGGGCACCGGGGAGCTGTTTTTT.

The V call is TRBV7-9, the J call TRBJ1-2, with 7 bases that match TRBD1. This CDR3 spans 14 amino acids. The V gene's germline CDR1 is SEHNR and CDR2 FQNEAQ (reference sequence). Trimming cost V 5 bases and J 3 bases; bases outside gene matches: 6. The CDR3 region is CASSPPTGYYGYTF. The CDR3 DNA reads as TGTGCCAGCAGCCCCCCGACAGGGTACTATGGCTACACCTTC.

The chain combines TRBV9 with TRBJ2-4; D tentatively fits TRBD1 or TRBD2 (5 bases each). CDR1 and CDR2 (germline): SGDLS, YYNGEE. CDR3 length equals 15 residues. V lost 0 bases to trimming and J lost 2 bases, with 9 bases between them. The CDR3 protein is CASSVGGMPKNIQYF. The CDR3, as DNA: TGTGCCAGCAGCGTAGGGGGGATGCCCAAAAACATTCAGTACTTC.

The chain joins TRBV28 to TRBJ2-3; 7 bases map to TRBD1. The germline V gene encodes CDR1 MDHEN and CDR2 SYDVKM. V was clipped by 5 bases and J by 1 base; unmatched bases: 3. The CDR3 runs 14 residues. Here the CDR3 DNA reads TGTGCCAGCAGTCCAGACAGGGGCACAGATACGCAGTATTTT. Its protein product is CASSPDRGTDTQYF.

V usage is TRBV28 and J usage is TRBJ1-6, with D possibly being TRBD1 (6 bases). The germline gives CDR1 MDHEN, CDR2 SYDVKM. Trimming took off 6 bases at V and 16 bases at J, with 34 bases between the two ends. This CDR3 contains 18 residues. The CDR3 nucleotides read TGTGCCAGCAGCTTACCCCATTACCTCCCGGGACAAAGGGGAAGGCTCCACTTT. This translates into CASSLPHYLPGQRGRLHF. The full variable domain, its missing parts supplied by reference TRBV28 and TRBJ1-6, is DVKVTQSSRYLVKRTGEKVFLECVQDMDHENMFWYRQDPGLGLRLIYFSYDVKMKEKGDIPEGYSVSREKKERFSLILESASTNQTSMYLCASSLPHYLPGQRGRLHFGNGTRLTVT.

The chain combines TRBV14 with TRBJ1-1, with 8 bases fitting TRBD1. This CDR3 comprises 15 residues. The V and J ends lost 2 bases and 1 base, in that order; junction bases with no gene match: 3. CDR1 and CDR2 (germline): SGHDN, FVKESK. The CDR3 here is CASSQPGTGNTEAFF. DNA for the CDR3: TGTGCCAGCAGCCAACCCGGGACAGGGAACACTGAAGCTTTCTTT.

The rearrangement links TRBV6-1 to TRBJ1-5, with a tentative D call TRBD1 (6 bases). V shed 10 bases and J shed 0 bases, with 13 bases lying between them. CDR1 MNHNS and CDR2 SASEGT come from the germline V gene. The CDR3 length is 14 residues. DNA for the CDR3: TGTGCCACCAAAGACAGGCTTAGCAATCAGCCCCAGCATTTT. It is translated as CATKDRLSNQPQHF.

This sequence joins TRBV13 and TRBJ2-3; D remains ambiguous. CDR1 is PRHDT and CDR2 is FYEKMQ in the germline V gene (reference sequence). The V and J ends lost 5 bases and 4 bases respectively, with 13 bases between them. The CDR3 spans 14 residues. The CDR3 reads CASSPPEGPDTQYF. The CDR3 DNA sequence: TGTGCCAGCAGCCCCCCCGAAGGGCCAGATACGCAGTATTTT. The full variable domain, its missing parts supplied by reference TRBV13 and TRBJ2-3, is AAGVIQSPRHLIKEKRETATLKCYPIPRHDTVYWYQQGPGQDPQFLISFYEKMQSDKGSIPDRFSAQQFSDYHSELNMSSLELGDSALYFCASSPPEGPDTQYFGPGTRLTVL.

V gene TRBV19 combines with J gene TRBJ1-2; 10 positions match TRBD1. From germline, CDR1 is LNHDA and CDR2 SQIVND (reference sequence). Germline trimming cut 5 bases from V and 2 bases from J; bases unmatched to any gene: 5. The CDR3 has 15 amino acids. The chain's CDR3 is CASSFPGQGNYGYTF. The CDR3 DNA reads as TGTGCCAGTAGTTTCCCGGGACAGGGGAACTATGGCTACACCTTC.

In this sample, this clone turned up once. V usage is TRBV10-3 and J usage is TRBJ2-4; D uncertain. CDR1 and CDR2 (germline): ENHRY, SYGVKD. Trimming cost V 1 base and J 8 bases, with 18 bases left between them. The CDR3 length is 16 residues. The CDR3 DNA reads TGTGCCATCAGTGAGTTGAGAGGACCCCCAAGGGACATTCAGTACTTC. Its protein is CAISELRGPPRDIQYF.

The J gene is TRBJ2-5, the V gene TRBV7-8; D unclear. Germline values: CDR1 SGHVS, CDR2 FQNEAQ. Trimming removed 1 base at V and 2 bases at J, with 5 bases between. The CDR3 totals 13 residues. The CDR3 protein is CASSLVTQETQYF. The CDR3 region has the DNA TGTGCCAGCAGCTTAGTCACGCAAGAGACCCAGTACTTC.

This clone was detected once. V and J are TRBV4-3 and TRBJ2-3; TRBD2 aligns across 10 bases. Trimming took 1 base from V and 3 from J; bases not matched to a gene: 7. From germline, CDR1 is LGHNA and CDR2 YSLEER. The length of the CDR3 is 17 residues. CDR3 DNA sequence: TGCGCCAGCAGCCAAGGACCCCCTAGCGGGGGAACAGATACGCAGTATTTT. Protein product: CASSQGPPSGGTDTQYF.

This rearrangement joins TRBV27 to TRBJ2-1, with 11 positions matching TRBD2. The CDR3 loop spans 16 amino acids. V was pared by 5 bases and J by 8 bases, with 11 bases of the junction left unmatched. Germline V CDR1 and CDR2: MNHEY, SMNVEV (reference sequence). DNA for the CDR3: TGTGCCAGCAGTCCGATAGCGGGGGGGCTGCGACATGAGCAGTTCTTC. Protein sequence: CASSPIAGGLRHEQFF.

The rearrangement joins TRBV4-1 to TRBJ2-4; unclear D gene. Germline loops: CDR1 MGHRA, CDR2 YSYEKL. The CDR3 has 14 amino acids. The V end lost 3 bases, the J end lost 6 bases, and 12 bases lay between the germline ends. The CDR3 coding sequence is TGCGCCAGCAGCCAGGGCCCCTCGGGAAACATTCAGTACTTC. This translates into CASSQGPSGNIQYF.

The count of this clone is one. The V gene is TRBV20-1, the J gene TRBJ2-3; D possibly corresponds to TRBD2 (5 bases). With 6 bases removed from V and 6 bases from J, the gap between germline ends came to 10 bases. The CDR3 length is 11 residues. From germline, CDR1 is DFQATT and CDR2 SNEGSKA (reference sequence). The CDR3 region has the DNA TGCAGTGCCCAGAGGGCTGATACGCAGTATTTT. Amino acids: CSAQRADTQYF.

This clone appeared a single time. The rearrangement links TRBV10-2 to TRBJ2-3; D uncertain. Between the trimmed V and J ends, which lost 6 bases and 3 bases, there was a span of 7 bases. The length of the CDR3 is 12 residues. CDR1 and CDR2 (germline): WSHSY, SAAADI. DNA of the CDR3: TGCGCCAGCAGCCGACTGACAGATACGCAGTATTTT. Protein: CASSRLTDTQYF.